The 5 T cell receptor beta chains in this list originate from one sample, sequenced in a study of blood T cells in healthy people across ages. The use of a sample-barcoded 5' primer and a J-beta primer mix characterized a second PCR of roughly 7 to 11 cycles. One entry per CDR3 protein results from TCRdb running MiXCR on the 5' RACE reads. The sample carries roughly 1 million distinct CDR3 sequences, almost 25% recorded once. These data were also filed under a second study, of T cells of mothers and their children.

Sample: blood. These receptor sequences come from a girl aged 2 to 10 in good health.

In DNA form, the CDR3 reads TGTGCCACCAGTGATTGGACTAGCGGCAATGAGCAGTTCTTC. It yields the protein CATSDWTSGNEQFF. The V gene is TRBV24-1, the J gene TRBJ2-1; 10 bases agree with TRBD2. From germline, CDR1 is KGHDR and CDR2 SFDVKD. This CDR3 spans 14 amino acids. V trimming: 2 bases; J trimming: 6 bases; junction bases outside the gene matches: 0.

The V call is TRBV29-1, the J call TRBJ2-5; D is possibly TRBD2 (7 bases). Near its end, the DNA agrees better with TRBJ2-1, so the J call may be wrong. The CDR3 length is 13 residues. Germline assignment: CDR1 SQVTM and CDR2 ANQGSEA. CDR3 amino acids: CSAEGGAGNEQFF. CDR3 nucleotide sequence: TGCAGCGCAGAGGGGGGGGCGGGGAATGAGCAGTTCTTC.

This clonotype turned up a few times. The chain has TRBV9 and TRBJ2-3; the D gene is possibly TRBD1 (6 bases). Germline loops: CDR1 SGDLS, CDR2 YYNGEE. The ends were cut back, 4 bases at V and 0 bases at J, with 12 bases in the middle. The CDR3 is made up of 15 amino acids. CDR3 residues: CASSPTGISTDTQYF. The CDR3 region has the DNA TGTGCCAGCAGCCCCACAGGGATAAGCACAGATACGCAGTATTTT.

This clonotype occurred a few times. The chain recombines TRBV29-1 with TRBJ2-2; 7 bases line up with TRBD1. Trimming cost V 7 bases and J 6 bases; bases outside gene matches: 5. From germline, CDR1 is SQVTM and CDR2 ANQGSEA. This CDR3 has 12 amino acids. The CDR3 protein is CSAVTGSGELFF. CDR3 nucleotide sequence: TGCAGCGCAGTGACAGGGTCCGGGGAGCTGTTTTTT.

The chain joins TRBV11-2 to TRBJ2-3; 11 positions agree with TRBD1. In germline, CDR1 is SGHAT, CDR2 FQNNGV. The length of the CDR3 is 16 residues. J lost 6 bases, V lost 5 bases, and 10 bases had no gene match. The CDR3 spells CASSPRTGGATDTQYF. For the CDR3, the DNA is TGTGCCAGCAGCCCTCGGACAGGGGGCGCTACGGATACGCAGTATTTT.